What follows describes a single T cell receptor (beta chain). This table comes from immunoSEQ multiplex PCR, and its TCRdb copy is limited to in-frame clones, with some not included. The data show some 51,000 clones, more than 80% seen once. V lost 2 bases, J lost 0 bases, and 6 bases lay in between. Germline loops: CDR1 MNHEY, CDR2 SVGEGT. The CDR3 sequence is 14 residues long. The data derive from a study of blood T cell repertoires in COVID-19. This chain joins TRBV6-2 or TRBV6-3 and TRBJ2-3; D gene unclear. This clonotype was obtained from a human donor with active COVID-19. The donor label of this sample is uncertain. Sequencing was carried out using peripheral blood. The chain's CDR3 is CASSYGQSTDTQYF. The DNA for the CDR3 is TGTGCCAGCAGTTACGGTCAGAGCACAGATACGCAGTATTTT.